This T cell receptor beta chain appears in the sequencing data of a study of T cell changes during pregnancy in multiple sclerosis. This clone appeared once. Measured with immunoSEQ multiplex PCR; TCRdb has only the in-frame clones, and not every one. The sample records approximately 13,000 clones, more than 70% being singletons. The CDR3 contains 14 residues. Trimming took 3 bases from V and 2 from J, leaving 10 bases between them. Germline lookup yields CDR1 SNHLY and CDR2 FYNNEI. The specimen comprised CD8+ T cells from peripheral blood mononuclear cells, sampled in the second trimester of pregnancy. The rearrangement uses TRBV2 and TRBJ2-5; unclear D gene. The clonotype originates from a female donor in good health, enrolled as a control in a pregnancy study. The CDR3 DNA is TGTGCCAGCAGTGAGAGGATCACTCAAGAGACCCAGTACTTC. It specifies CASSERITQETQYF.